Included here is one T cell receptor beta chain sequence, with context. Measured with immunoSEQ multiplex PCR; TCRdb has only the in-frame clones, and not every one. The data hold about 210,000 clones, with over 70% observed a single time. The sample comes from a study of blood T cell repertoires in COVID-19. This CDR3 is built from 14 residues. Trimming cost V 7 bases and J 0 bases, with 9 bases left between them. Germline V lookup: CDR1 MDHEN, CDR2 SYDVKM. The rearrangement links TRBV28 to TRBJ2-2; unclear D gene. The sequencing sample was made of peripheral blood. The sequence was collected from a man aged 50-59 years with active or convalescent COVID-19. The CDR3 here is CASITWSNTGELFF. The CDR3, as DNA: TGTGCCAGCATCACATGGTCGAACACCGGGGAGCTGTTTTTT.